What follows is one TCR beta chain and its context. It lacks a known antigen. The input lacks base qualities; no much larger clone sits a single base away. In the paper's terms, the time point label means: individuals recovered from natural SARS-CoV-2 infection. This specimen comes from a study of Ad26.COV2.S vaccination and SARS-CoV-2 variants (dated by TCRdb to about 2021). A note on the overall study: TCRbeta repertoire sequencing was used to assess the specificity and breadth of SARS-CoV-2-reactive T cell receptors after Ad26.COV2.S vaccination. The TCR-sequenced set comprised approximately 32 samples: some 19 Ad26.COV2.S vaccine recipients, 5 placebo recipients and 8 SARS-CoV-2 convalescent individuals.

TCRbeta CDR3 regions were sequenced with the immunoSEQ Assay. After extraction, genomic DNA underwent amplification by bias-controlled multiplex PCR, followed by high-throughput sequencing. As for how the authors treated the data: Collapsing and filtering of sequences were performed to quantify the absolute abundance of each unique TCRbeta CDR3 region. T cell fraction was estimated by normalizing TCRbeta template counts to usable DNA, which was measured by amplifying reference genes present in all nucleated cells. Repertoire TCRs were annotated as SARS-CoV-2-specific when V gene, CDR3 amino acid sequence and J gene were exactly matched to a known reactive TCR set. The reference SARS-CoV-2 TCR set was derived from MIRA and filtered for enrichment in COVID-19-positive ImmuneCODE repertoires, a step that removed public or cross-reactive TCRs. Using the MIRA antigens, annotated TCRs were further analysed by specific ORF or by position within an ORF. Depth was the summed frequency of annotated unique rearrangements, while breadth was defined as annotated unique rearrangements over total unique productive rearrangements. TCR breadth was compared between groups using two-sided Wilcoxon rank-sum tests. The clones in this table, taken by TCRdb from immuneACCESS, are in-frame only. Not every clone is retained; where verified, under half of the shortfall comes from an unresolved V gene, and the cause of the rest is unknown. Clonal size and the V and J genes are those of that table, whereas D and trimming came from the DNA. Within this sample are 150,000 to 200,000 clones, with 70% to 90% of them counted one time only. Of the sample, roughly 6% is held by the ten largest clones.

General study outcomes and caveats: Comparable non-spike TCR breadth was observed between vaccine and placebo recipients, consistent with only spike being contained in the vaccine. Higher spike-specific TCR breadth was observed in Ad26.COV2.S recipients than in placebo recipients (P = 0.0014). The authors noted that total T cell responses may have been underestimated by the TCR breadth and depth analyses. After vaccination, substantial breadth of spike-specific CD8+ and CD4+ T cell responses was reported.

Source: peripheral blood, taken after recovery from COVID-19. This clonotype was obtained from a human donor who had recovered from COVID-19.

The DNA sequence follows: TGCGCCACCTGCCCCATAAGAGTCAGAAACACCGGGGAGCTGTTTTTT. It specifies CATCPIRVRNTGELFF. The sequence is built from TRBV10-2 and TRBJ2-2, with no D gene named confidently. From the cysteine up to the phenylalanine, the CDR3 has a length of 16 residues. CDR3 DNA only is kept here, 48 bases in frame from base 1. According to the germline V gene, CDR1 reads WSHSY and CDR2 reads SAAADI. Trimming costs V 10 bases and J 2 bases, and their ends lie 20 bases apart.